The rows below give T cell receptor beta chains drawn from one sample of a study of blood T cell repertoires in COVID-19. TCRdb's copy holds only in-frame clones and misses some; the assay was immunoSEQ multiplex PCR. The profile shows roughly 300,000 clones, around nine tenths of them singletons. Sequencing was done on a sample of PBMCs or T cells enriched from blood (not recorded which). The receptors were sampled from a woman aged 25 to 39 who had recovered from COVID-19. CDR3s leave out the opening cysteine and the closing phenylalanine or tryptophan.

j_call v_call cdr3_aa
TRBJ2-5 TRBV7-2 ASSLGGTDQETQY
TRBJ1-1 TRBV7-6 ASSSMGFS
TRBJ2-2 TRBV7-2 ASSPVAAANTGELF
TRBJ2-3 TRBV28 ASSAGQGLTDTQY
TRBJ1-1 TRBV24-1 ATSDLIAGRGWGVDTEAF
TRBJ2-7 TRBV19 ASSTLGTSGYEQY
TRBJ2-3 TRBV7-8 ASSLAPTGGIDTQY
TRBJ1-1 TRBV27 ASKVSLNTEAF
TRBJ1-5 TRBV7-2 ASSLRSNQPQH
TRBJ2-3 TRBV28 ATGGQPTDTQY
TRBJ2-7 TRBV7-2 ASSLRTGGDYEQY
TRBJ2-2 TRBV3-1/TRBV3-2 ASSQDSTGGDTGELF
TRBJ2-4 TRBV30 AWTPLQGITKNIQY
TRBJ2-1 TRBV7-9 ASGHGSGNEQF
TRBJ2-3 TRBV7-9 ASSLRAPTSESTDTQY
TRBJ1-1 TRBV6-2/TRBV6-3 ASSDRANTEAF
TRBJ2-5 TRBV7-8 ASSPSGKVLDQETQY
TRBJ1-4 TRBV7-9 ASSLDRTGSEKLF
TRBJ2-1 TRBV4-3 ASSPQARGYNEQF
TRBJ2-7 TRBV5-1 ASSSPGLAGGRSSYEQY
TRBJ1-4 TRBV9 ASSARQGINEKLF
TRBJ1-2 TRBV27 ASSLDPTAGLIYGYT